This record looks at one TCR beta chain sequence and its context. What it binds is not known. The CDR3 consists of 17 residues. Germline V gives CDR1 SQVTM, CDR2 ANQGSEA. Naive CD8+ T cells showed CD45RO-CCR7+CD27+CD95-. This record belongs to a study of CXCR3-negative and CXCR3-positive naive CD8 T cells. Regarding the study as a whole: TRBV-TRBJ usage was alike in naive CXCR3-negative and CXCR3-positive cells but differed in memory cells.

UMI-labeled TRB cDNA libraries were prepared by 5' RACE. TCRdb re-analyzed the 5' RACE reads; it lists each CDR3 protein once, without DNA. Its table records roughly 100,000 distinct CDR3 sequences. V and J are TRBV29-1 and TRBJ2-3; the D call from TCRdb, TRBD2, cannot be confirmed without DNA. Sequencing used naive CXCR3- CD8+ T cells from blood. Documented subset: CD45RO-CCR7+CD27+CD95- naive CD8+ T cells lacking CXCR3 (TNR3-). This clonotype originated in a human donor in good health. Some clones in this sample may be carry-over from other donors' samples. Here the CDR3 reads CSARGGLAGVSTDTQYF.